These T cell receptor beta chains were read from a single sample in a study of shared clonotypes between healthy human individuals. Assay used: immunoSEQ multiplex PCR; TCRdb lists only in-frame clones, some missing. Seen here are more than 1.2 million clones, approximately 98.5% observed once, and the top ten hold under 0.45%. What was sequenced was naive CD4+ T cells sorted from blood. These receptors all come from a man younger than 45 in good health. The CDR3 runs from the conserved cysteine through the conserved F or W. The D gene is left open where the match is weak. Size values are once, few and many counts, or a class for expanded clones, and some rows have none.

V,size,J,D,DNA,CDR3
TRBV28,-,TRBJ2-1,-,TGTGCCACCGTATCTAATTTGGCCTACAATGAGCAGTTCTTC,CATVSNLAYNEQFF
TRBV28,-,TRBJ2-1,-,TGTGCCAGCAGAGGGTCGCCGTCCTACAATGAGCAGTTCTTC,CASRGSPSYNEQFF
TRBV5-6,-,TRBJ2-5,TRBD2,TGTGCCAGCTCGAGCCGGCGCAGGGAGGGGACCCAGTACTTC,CASSSRRREGTQYF
TRBV27,-,TRBJ2-3,TRBD2,TGTGCCAGCAGTATAAGTACTAGCGGGAGTCGTTCGCAGTATTTT,CASSISTSGSRSQYF
TRBV10-3,-,TRBJ1-1,TRBD1,TGTGCCATCAGTCTACAGGGGTTGACCACTGAAGCTTTCTTT,CAISLQGLTTEAFF
TRBV7-3,-,TRBJ2-7,TRBD2,TGTGCCAGCAGCCAACTAGCGGGAGCGTCCTACGAGCAGTACTTC,CASSQLAGASYEQYF
TRBV28,-,TRBJ1-5,TRBD1,TGTGCCACAGGGACAGGGGCTCTCTATAGCAATCAGCCCCAGCATTTT,CATGTGALYSNQPQHF
TRBV10-3,-,TRBJ2-7,-,TGTGCCATCAGCGCGCAAGAGGTTAGCTCCTACGAGCAGTACTTC,CAISAQEVSSYEQYF
TRBV29-1,-,TRBJ1-1,-,TGCAGCGTTTTGACAGTAGTGGACACTGAAGCTTTCTTT,CSVLTVVDTEAFF
TRBV6-1,-,TRBJ2-5,-,TGTGCCAGCAGTTCCCCCCGACAGCAAGAGACCCAGTACTTC,CASSSPRQQETQYF
TRBV10-1,-,TRBJ2-3,-,TGCGCCAGCAGTGAGGGGACGAGATTGCCGCAGTATTTT,CASSEGTRLPQYF
TRBV18,once,TRBJ2-1,TRBD2,TGTGCCAGCTCACCACTAAGACTAGCGGAACAGGGTGAGCAGTTCTTC,CASSPLRLAEQGEQFF
TRBV30,-,TRBJ2-1,-,TGTGCCTGGTCAGTTACCAATGAGCAGTTCTTC,CAWSVTNEQFF
TRBV29-1,-,TRBJ2-7,TRBD1,TGCAGCGGTACCACAGGGGGAATCGACGAGCAGTACTTC,CSGTTGGIDEQYF
TRBV5-1,-,TRBJ1-4,-,TGCGCCAGCAGCCCTGGACAGTTAGGGGAAAAACTGTTTTTT,CASSPGQLGEKLFF
TRBV7-9,once,TRBJ2-1,TRBD2,TGTGCCAGCAGCTGGACTAGCGGGGCTTACAATGAGCAGTTCTTC,CASSWTSGAYNEQFF
TRBV7-2,-,TRBJ2-7,-,TGTGCCAGCAGCTTCAGAACCGGGACCTCACCCTACGAGCAGTACTTC,CASSFRTGTSPYEQYF
TRBV6-1,-,TRBJ2-7,TRBD1,TGTGCCAGCAACCCGACAGGGGGACTGAACGAGCAGTACTTC,CASNPTGGLNEQYF
TRBV2,-,TRBJ1-5,-,TGTGCCAGCAGGACTTCTGCGGGCGCCCTTAATCAGCCCCAGCATTTT,CASRTSAGALNQPQHF
TRBV9,-,TRBJ2-7,TRBD1,TGTGCCAGCAGCCCAGCGGGACAGGGGGCGATCGACGAGCAGTACTTC,CASSPAGQGAIDEQYF
TRBV20-1,-,TRBJ1-2,-,TGCAGTGCTAGGCAGAGCTATGGCTACACCTTC,CSARQSYGYTF
TRBV14,-,TRBJ2-1,TRBD1,TGTGCCAGCAGCCATCGGGGACAGGCCTACAATGAGCAGTTCTTC,CASSHRGQAYNEQFF
TRBV7-3,-,TRBJ2-2,-,TGTGCCAGCAGCCCTAAATTGAACACCGGGGAGCTGTTTTTT,CASSPKLNTGELFF
TRBV5-4,-,TRBJ1-1,-,TGTGCCAGCAGCGATCCGGAGGGGACCGGGGACACTGAAGCTTTCTTT,CASSDPEGTGDTEAFF
TRBV25-1,-,TRBJ2-7,-,TGTGCCAGCAGTGATTTCAGGACCTACGAGCAGTACTTC,CASSDFRTYEQYF
TRBV5-1,-,TRBJ2-5,-,TGCGCCAGCAACATGGGCAGCCAAGAGACCCAGTACTTC,CASNMGSQETQYF
TRBV28,once,TRBJ2-4,TRBD1,TGTGCCAGCAGTAGGACAGGGAACCTAGCCAAAAACATTCAGTACTTC,CASSRTGNLAKNIQYF
TRBV6-6,-,TRBJ2-5,TRBD2,TGTGCCAGCAGTTCTTTAACTAGCGGACAAGAGACCCAGTACTTC,CASSSLTSGQETQYF
TRBV28,-,TRBJ1-5,TRBD1,TGTGCCAGCAGTCGCGGACAGGGCAATCAGCCCCAGCATTTT,CASSRGQGNQPQHF
TRBV7-6,-,TRBJ2-3,-,TGTGCCAGCAGCTTAGGCGGTAGATCGGCCAACACAGATACGCAGTATTTT,CASSLGGRSANTDTQYF
TRBV6-5,-,TRBJ2-2,TRBD2,TGTGCCAGCAGGAGTAGCGGGGCCAACACCGGGGAGCTGTTTTTT,CASRSSGANTGELFF
TRBV6-1,-,TRBJ1-2,TRBD1,TGTGCCAGCAGTGAAGTACTTTCACGGACAGGGTCAGATGGCTACACCTTC,CASSEVLSRTGSDGYTF
TRBV7-8,-,TRBJ1-1,TRBD1,TGTGCCAGCAGCTTAGGGGACAGGGGCCTCATGAACACTGAAGCTTTCTTT,CASSLGDRGLMNTEAFF
TRBV28,-,TRBJ1-1,-,TGTGCCAGCAGTTTTCTGGGGGCAGGGGCGAACACTGAAGCTTTCTTT,CASSFLGAGANTEAFF
TRBV27,-,TRBJ1-2,TRBD1,TGTGCCAGCAGACGGACAGGGGTATATGGCTACACCTTC,CASRRTGVYGYTF
TRBV7-2,-,TRBJ1-2,TRBD1,TGTGCCAGCAGCGCGGACAGGGCTCATGGCTACACCTTC,CASSADRAHGYTF
TRBV9,once,TRBJ2-4,TRBD1,TGTGCCAGCAGCGTAGCCCTCGAGACAGGGGAGAACATTCAGTACTTC,CASSVALETGENIQYF
TRBV28,-,TRBJ1-2,-,TGTGCCAGCAGTTCGGGCGGCGGCTACACCTTC,CASSSGGGYTF
TRBV7-2,-,TRBJ1-2,TRBD1,TGTGCCAGCAGCTTACAGGGGGCCGGCTACACCTTC,CASSLQGAGYTF
TRBV2,-,TRBJ1-5,-,TGTGCCAGCACGGGACGGCTGGGGAATCAGCCCCAGCATTTT,CASTGRLGNQPQHF
TRBV2,-,TRBJ1-2,-,TGTGCCAGCAGAGGAAGGGGCGGCTACACCTTC,CASRGRGGYTF
TRBV5-1,once,TRBJ2-5,-,TGCGCCAGCAGCAAGGTGCCAGGAGCCTCCCAAGAGACCCAGTACTTC,CASSKVPGASQETQYF
TRBV5-1,-,TRBJ2-3,-,TGCGCCAGCAGCTTGGTGGCAGGGGCAGTCACAGATACGCAGTATTTT,CASSLVAGAVTDTQYF
TRBV5-4,-,TRBJ1-2,-,TGTGCCAGCAGCTTTAAGGACAGTAACTATGGCTACACCTTC,CASSFKDSNYGYTF